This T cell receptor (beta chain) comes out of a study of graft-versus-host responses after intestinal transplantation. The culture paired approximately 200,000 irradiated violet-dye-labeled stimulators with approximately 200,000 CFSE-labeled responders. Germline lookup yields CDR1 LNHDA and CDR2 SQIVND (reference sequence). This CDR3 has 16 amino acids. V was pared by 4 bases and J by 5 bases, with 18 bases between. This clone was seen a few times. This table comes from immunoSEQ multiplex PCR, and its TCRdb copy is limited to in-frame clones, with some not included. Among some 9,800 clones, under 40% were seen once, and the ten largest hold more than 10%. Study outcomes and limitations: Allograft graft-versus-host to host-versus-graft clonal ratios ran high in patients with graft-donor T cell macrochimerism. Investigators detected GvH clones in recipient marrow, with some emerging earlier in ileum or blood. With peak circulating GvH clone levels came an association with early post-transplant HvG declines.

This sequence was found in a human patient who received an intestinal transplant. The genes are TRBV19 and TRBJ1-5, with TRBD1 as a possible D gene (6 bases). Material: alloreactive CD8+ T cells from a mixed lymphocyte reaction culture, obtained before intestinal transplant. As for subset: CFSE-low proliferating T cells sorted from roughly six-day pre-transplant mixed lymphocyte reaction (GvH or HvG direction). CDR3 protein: CASSRGDRRSDQPQHF. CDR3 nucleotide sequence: TGTGCCAGTAGTAGGGGAGACAGGAGGAGTGATCAGCCCCAGCATTTT. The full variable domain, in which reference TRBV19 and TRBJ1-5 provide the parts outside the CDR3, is DGGITQSPKYLFRKEGQNVTLSCEQNLNHDAMYWYRQDPGQGLRLIYYSQIVNDFQKGDIAEGYSVSREKKESFPLTVTSAQKNPTAFYLCASSRGDRRSDQPQHFGDGTRLSIL.